The clone carrying this T cell receptor (beta chain) was detected many times. Its antigen is still unknown. Each sample gave at least 6 million isolated PBMCs. The data derive from a study of blood T cells in healthy people across ages. Study outcomes and limitations: Naive T cell percentage showed a strong correlation with TCR beta diversity.

Using a J-beta primer mix together with a sample-barcoded 5' primer, a second PCR was run for about 6 to 12 cycles. Through a template-switch adaptor with 12 random nucleotides, each cDNA molecule received a tag. In TCRdb, the 5' RACE reads were re-called with MiXCR into one record per CDR3 protein. The sample holds over a million distinct CDR3 sequences, 35% to 50% seen once. Trimming removed 3 bases from V and 9 bases from J, with 15 bases in between. Per the germline V gene, CDR1 is SQVTM and CDR2 is ANQGSEA. The CDR3 contains 13 residues. The clonotype was recovered from a woman aged 55-70 years in good health. The V and J genes are TRBV29-1 and TRBJ2-1; no definite D call. The sample comprised blood. The CDR3, as DNA: TGCAGCGTTGAGGGGTCGTGGAACGGTGAGCAGTTCTTC. Protein sequence: CSVEGSWNGEQFF.